This T cell receptor beta chain was identified in a study of shared clonotypes between healthy human individuals. The wider study: A donor's plate count was three for CD4 naive and three for CD4 memory; CD8 naive had two and CD8 memory one.

In the case of this clone: The target antigen is unknown.

Study-level findings and limits: Sharing across four donors was highest in naive CD4 (around 5%) and lowest in memory CD8 (roughly 0.4%).

V shed 2 bases and J 6 bases; nucleotides not matched to a gene: 6. Germline CDR1 and CDR2: MNHNY and SVGAGI (reference sequence). The length of the CDR3 is 14 residues. Libraries were prepared by immunoSEQ multiplex PCR; TCRdb keeps only in-frame clonotypes and omits some of them. The sample carries 2 million to 2.5 million clones, just under 95% recorded once. This chain connects TRBV6-6 to TRBJ1-1; 7 bases are shared with TRBD1. Source material: naive CD4+ T cells from PBMCs. This sample's subset: CD45RA+ positively selected. The receptor was isolated from a man between 18 and 35 years old in good health. Some clones in this sample may be carry-over from other donors' samples. The CDR3 region has the DNA TGTGCCAGCAGTTACGCCAGGGGGAGAGCTGAAGCTTTCTTT. This codes for CASSYARGRAEAFF.